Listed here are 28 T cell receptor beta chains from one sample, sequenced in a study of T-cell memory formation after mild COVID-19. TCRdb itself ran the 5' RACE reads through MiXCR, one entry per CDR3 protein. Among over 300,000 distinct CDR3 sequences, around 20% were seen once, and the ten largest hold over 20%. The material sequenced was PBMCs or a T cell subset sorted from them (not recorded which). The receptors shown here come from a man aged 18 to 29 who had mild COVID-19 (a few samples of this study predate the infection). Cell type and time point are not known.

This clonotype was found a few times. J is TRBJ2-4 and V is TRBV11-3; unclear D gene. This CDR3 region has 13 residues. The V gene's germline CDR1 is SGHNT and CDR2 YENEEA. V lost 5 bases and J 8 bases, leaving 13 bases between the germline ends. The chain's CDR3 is CASSQSGVDIQYF. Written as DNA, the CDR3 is TGTGCCAGCAGCCAGTCTGGAGTGGACATTCAGTACTTC.

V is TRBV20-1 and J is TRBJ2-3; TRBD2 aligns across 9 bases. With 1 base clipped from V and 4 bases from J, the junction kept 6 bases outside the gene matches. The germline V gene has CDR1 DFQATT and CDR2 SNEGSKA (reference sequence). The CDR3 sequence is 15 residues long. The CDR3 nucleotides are TGCAGTGCTAGAGTGCCTAGCGGGGTCGCAGATACGCAGTATTTT. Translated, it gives CSARVPSGVADTQYF.

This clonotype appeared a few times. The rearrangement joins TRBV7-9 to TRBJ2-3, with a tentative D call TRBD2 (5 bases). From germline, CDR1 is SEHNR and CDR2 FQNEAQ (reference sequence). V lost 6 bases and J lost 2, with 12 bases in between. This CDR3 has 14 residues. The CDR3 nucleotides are TGTGCCAGCAGGCGGGCCATCATCACAGATACGCAGTATTTT. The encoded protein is CASRRAIITDTQYF.

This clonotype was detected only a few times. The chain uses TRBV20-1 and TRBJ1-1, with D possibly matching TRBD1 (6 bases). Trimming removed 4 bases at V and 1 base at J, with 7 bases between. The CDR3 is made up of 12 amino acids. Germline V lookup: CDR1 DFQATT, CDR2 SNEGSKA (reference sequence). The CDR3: CSATQGNTEAFF. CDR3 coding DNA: TGCAGTGCTACACAGGGGAACACTGAAGCTTTCTTT.

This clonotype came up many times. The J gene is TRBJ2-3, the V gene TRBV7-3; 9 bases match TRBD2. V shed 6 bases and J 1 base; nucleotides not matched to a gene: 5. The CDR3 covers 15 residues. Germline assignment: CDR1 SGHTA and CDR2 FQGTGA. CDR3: CASSLLAGGTDTQYF. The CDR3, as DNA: TGTGCCAGCAGTTTATTAGCGGGGGGCACAGATACGCAGTATTTT. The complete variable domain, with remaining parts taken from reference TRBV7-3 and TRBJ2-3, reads GAGVSQTPSNKVTEKGKYVELRCDPISGHTALYWYRQSLGQGPEFLIYFQGTGAADDSGLPNDRFFAVRPEGSVSTLKIQRTERGDSAVYLCASSLLAGGTDTQYFGPGTRLTVL.

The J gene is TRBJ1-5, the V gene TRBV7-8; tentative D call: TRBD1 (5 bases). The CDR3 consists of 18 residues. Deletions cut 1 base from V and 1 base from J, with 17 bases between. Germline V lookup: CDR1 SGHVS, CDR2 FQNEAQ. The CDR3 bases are TGTGCCAGCAGCTTAGGGGGGGGGACCTCCATCAGCAATCAGCCCCAGCATTTT. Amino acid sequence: CASSLGGGTSISNQPQHF.

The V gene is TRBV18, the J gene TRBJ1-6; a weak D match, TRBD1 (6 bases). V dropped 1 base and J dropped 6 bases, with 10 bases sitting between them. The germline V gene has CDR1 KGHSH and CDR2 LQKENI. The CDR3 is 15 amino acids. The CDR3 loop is CASSPQQGGNSPLHF. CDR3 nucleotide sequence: TGTGCCAGCTCACCACAACAGGGTGGTAATTCACCCCTCCACTTT.

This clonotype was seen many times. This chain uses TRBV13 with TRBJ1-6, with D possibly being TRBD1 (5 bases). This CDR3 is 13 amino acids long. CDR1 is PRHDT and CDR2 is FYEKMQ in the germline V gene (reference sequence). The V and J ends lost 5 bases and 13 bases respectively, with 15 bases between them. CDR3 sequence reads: CASSQARGGPLHF. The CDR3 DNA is TGTGCCAGCAGCCAAGCCCGGGGGGGGCCCCTCCACTTT. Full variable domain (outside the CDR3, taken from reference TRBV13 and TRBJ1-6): AAGVIQSPRHLIKEKRETATLKCYPIPRHDTVYWYQQGPGQDPQFLISFYEKMQSDKGSIPDRFSAQQFSDYHSELNMSSLELGDSALYFCASSQARGGPLHFGNGTRLTVT.

The CDR3 bases are TGCAGCGGGGACTACCTGAGCACAGATACGCAGTATTTT. Translation: CSGDYLSTDTQYF. The chain recombines TRBV20-1 with TRBJ2-3, with TRBD2 matching over 7 bases. This CDR3 region has 13 residues. The V gene's germline CDR1 is DFQATT and CDR2 SNEGSKA (reference sequence).

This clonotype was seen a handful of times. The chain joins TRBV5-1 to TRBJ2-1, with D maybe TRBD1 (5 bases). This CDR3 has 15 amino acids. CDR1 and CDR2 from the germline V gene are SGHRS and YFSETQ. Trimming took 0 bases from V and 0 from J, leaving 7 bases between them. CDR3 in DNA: TGCGCCAGCAGCTTGGGACAGACCTCCTACAATGAGCAGTTCTTC. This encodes CASSLGQTSYNEQFF.

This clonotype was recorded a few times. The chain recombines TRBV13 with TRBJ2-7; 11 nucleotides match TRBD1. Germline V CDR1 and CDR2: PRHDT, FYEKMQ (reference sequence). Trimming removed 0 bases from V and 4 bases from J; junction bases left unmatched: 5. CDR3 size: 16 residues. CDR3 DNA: TGTGCCAGCAGCTTAGGGGCCGGGACAGGGGGTTACGAGCAGTACGTC. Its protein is CASSLGAGTGGYEQYV.

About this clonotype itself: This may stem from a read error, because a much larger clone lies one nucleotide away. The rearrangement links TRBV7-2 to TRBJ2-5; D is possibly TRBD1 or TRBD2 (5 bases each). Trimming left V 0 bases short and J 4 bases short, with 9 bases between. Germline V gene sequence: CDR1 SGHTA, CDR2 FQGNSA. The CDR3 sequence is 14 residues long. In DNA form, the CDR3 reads TGTGCCAGCAGCTTAGCAGTGGGGGTAGAGACCCAGTACTTC. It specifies CASSLAVGVETQYF.

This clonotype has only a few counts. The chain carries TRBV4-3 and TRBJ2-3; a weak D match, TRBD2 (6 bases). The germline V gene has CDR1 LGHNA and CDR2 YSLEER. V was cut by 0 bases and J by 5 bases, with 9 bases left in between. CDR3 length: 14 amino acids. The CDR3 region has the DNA TGCGCCAGCAGCCAAGACACGGGGGTAGATACGCAGTATTTT. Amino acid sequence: CASSQDTGVDTQYF.

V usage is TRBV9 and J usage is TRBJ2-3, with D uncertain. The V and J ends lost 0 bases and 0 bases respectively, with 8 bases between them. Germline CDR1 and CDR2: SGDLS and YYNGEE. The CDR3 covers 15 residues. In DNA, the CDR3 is TGTGCCAGCAGCGTAGAGGGAACTAGCACAGATACGCAGTATTTT. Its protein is CASSVEGTSTDTQYF. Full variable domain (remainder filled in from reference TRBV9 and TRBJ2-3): DSGVTQTPKHLITATGQRVTLRCSPRSGDLSVYWYQQSLDQGLQFLIQYYNGEERAKGNILERFSAQQFPDLHSELNLSSLELGDSALYFCASSVEGTSTDTQYFGPGTRLTVL.

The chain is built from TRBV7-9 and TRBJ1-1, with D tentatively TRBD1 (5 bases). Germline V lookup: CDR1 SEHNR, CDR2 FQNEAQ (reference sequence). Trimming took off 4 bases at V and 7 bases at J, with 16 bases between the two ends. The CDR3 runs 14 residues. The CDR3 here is CASSSRQRPVEAFF. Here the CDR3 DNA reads TGTGCCAGCAGCTCCCGACAGAGACCGGTTGAAGCTTTCTTT.

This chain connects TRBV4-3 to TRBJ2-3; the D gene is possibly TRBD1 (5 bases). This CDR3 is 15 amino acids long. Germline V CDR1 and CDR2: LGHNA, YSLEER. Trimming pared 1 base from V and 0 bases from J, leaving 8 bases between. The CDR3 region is CASSQGQPSTDTQYF. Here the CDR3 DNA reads TGCGCCAGCAGCCAAGGACAGCCTAGCACAGATACGCAGTATTTT.

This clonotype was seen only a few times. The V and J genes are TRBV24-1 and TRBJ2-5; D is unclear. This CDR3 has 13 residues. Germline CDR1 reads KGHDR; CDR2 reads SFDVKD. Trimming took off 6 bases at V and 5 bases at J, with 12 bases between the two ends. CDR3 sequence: CATSNGVPETQYF. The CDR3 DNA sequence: TGTGCCACCAGTAATGGGGTTCCCGAGACCCAGTACTTC.

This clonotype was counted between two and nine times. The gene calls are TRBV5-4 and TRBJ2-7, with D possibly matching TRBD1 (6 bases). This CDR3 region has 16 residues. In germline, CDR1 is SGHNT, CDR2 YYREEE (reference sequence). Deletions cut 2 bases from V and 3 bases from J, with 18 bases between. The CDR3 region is CASSFSFAGDHYEQYF. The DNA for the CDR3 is TGTGCCAGCAGCTTTAGTTTTGCAGGGGATCACTACGAGCAGTACTTC.

CDR3 loop: CASSSKMNTEAFF. The CDR3 nucleotides read TGTGCCAGCAGCTCTAAGATGAACACTGAAGCTTTCTTT. This chain links TRBV7-9 with TRBJ1-1, with D hard to call. The ends were cut back, 4 bases at V and 0 bases at J, with 6 bases in the middle. This CDR3 is built from 13 residues. Per germline, CDR1 SEHNR and CDR2 FQNEAQ (reference sequence).

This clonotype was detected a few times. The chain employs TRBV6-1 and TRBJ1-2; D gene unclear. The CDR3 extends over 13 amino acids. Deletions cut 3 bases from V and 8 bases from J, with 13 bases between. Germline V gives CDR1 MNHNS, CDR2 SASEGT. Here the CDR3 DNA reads TGTGCCAGCAGTGACAGAGGCGGACGGGGCTACACCTTC. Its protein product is CASSDRGGRGYTF.

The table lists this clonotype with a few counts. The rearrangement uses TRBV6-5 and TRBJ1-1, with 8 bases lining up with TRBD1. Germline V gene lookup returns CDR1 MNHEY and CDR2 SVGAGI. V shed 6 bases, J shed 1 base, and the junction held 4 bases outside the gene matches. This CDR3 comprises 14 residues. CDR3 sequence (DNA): TGTGCCAGCAGGTCCGGGACAGGGAACACTGAAGCTTTCTTT. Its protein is CASRSGTGNTEAFF.

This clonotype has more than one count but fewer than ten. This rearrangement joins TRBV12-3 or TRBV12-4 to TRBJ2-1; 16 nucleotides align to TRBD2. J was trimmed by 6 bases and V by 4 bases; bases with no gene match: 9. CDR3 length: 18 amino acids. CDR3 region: CASSYFGTSGGAVNEQFF. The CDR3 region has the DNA TGTGCCAGCAGTTACTTTGGGACTAGCGGGGGGGCCGTCAATGAGCAGTTCTTC.

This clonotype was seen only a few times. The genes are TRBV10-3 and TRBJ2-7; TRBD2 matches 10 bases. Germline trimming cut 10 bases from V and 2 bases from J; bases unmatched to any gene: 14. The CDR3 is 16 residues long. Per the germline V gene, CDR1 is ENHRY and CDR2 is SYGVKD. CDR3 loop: CATEPHLAGATYEQYF. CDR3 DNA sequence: TGTGCCACCGAACCCCACCTAGCGGGGGCCACCTACGAGCAGTACTTC.

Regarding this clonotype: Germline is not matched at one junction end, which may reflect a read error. CDR3 amino acids: CSAREGETANQPQHF. CDR3 nucleotide sequence: TGCAGTGCCAGAGAGGGGGAGACCGCTAATCAGCCCCAGCATTTT. The gene calls are TRBV20-1 and TRBJ1-5; weak D call: TRBD1 (6 bases). The CDR3 is 15 amino acids. CDR1 and CDR2 from the germline V gene are DFQATT and SNEGSKA (reference sequence).

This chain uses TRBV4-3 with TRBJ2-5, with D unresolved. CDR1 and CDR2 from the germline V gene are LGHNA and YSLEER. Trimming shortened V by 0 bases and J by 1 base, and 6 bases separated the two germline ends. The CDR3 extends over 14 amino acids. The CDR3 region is CASSQDGFQETQYF. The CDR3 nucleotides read TGCGCCAGCAGCCAAGACGGGTTCCAAGAGACCCAGTACTTC.

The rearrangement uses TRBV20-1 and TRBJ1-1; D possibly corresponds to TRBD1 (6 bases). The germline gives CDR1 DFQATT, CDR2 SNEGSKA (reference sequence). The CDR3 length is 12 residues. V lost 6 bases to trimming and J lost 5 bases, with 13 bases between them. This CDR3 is CSALDRSTEAFF. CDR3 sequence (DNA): TGCAGTGCCCTAGACAGGAGTACTGAAGCTTTCTTT.

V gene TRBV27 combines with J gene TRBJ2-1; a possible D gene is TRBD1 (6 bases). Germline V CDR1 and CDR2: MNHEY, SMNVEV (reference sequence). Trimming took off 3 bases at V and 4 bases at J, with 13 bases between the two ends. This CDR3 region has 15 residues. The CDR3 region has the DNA TGTGCCAGCAGTTTCATGTGGGGGCGGTACAATGAGCAGTTCTTC. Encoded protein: CASSFMWGRYNEQFF.

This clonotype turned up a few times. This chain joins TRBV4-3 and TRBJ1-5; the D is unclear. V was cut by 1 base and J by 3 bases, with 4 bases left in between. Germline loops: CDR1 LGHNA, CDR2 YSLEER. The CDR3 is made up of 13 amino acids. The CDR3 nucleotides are TGCGCCAGCAGCCAAGTCGTCAATCAGCCCCAGCATTTT. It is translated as CASSQVVNQPQHF.